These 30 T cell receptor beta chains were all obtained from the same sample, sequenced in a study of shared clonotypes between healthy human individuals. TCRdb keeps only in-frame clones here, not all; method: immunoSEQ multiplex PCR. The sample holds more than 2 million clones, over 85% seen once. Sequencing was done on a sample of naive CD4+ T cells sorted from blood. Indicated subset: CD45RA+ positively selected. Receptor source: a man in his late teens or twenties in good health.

The CDR3 DNA reads TGTGCCAGTAGTATGGGGAGCTTTGGGGGGCCCCAGCATTTT. Translated, it gives CASSMGSFGGPQHF. The chain has TRBV19 and TRBJ1-5; the D gene is possibly TRBD1 (5 bases). The CDR3 is 14 amino acids. Trimming shortened V by 3 bases and J by 9 bases, and 15 bases separated the two germline ends. Germline lookup yields CDR1 LNHDA and CDR2 SQIVND (reference sequence).

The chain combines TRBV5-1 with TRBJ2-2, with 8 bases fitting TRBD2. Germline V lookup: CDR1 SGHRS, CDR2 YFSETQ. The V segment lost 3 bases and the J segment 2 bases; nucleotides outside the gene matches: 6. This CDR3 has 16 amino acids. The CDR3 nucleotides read TGCGCCAGCAGCTCGGGGACTAGTAGAAACACCGGGGAGCTGTTTTTT. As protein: CASSSGTSRNTGELFF.

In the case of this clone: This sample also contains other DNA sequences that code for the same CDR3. CDR3 sequence reads: CSVGQSEAFF. The DNA of the CDR3 is TGCAGCGTTGGACAATCCGAAGCTTTCTTT. The chain combines TRBV29-1 with TRBJ1-1; D remains unclear. Looked up from germline, CDR1 is SQVTM and CDR2 is ANQGSEA. Trimming took 4 bases from V and 8 from J, leaving 8 bases between them. This CDR3 comprises 10 residues.

CDR3: CASSEPQDYSPLHF. In DNA, the CDR3 is TGTGCCAGCAGTGAACCCCAGGACTATTCACCCCTCCACTTT. The genes are TRBV6-1 and TRBJ1-6; D remains unclear. This CDR3 comprises 14 residues. CDR1 is MNHNS, CDR2 SASEGT, per germline. The ends were cut back, 2 bases at V and 8 bases at J, with 10 bases in the middle.

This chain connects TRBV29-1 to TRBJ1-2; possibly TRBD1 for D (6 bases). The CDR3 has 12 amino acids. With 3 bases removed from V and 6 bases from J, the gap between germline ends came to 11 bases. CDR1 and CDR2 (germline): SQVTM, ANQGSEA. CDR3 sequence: CSVDSPGDGYTF. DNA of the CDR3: TGCAGCGTTGATAGCCCAGGGGATGGCTACACCTTC. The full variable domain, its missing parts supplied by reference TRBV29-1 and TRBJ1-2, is SAVISQKPSRDICQRGTSLTIQCQVDSQVTMMFWYRQQPGQSLTLIATANQGSEATYESGFVIDKFPISRPNLTFSTLTVSNMSPEDSSIYLCSVDSPGDGYTFGSGTRLTVV.

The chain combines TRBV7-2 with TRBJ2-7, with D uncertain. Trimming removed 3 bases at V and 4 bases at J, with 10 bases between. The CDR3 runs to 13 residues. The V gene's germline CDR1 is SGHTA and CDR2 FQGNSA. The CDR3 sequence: CASSFSRSYEQYF. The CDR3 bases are TGTGCCAGCAGCTTCAGTCGCTCTTACGAGCAGTACTTC.

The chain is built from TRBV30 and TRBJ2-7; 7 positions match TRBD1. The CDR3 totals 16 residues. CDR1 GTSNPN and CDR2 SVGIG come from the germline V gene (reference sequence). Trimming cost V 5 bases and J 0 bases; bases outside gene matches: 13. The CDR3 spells CAWRPFDRAPSYEQYF. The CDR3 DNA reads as TGTGCCTGGCGCCCCTTCGACAGGGCCCCCTCCTACGAGCAGTACTTC.

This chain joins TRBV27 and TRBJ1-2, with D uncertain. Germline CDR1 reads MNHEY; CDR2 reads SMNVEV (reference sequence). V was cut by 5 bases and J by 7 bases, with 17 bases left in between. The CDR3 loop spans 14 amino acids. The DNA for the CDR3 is TGTGCCAGCAGTCTCGGACCAGGTTTGGGTGGCTACACCTTC. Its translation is CASSLGPGLGGYTF.

The CDR3 bases are TGCGCCAGCGGACGGGGGGGCCCTCCGGATACGCAGTATTTT. This translates into CASGRGGPPDTQYF. The rearrangement uses TRBV5-1 and TRBJ2-3, with 8 nucleotides matching TRBD2. The germline CDR1 and CDR2 sequences are SGHRS and YFSETQ. J gave up 6 bases and V 7 bases, and 10 bases lay outside the gene matches. The CDR3 is 14 residues long.

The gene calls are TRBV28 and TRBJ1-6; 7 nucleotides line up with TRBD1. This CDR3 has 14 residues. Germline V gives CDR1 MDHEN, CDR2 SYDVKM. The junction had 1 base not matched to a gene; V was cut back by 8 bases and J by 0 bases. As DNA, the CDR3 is TGTGCCAGCCGGGACAGCTCCTATAATTCACCCCTCCACTTT. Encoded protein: CASRDSSYNSPLHF.

The CDR3 spells CASKGQGSSPKQYF. The CDR3 DNA is TGTGCCAGCAAAGGACAGGGATCCTCACCGAAGCAGTACTTC. The V gene is TRBV28, the J gene TRBJ2-7, with 8 bases that match TRBD1. Trimming removed 7 bases from V and 8 bases from J; junction bases left unmatched: 13. The V gene's germline CDR1 is MDHEN and CDR2 SYDVKM. The CDR3 is made up of 14 amino acids.

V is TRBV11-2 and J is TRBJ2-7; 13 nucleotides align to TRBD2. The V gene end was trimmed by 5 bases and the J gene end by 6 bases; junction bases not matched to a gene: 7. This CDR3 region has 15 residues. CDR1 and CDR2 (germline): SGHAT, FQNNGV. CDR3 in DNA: TGTGCCAGCAGCATCGGACTAGCGGGAGCGGCCGAGCAGTACTTC. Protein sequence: CASSIGLAGAAEQYF.

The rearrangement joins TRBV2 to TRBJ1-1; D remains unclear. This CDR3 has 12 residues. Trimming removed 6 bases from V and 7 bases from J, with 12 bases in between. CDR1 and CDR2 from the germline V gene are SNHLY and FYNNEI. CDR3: CASRGRTLEAFF. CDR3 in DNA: TGTGCCAGCAGGGGCAGAACACTTGAAGCTTTCTTT. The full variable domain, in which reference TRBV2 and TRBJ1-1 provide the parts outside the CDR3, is EPEVTQTPSHQVTQMGQEVILRCVPISNHLYFYWYRQILGQKVEFLVSFYNNEISEKSEIFDDQFSVERPDGSNFTLKIRSTKLEDSAMYFCASRGRTLEAFFGQGTRLTVV.

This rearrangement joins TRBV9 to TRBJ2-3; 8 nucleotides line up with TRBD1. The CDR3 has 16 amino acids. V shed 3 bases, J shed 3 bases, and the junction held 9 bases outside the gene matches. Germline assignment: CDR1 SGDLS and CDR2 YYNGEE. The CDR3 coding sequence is TGTGCCAGCAGCGAATCCGGGACAGGAAGGACAGATACGCAGTATTTT. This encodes CASSESGTGRTDTQYF. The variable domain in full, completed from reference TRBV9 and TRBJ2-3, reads DSGVTQTPKHLITATGQRVTLRCSPRSGDLSVYWYQQSLDQGLQFLIQYYNGEERAKGNILERFSAQQFPDLHSELNLSSLELGDSALYFCASSESGTGRTDTQYFGPGTRLTVL.

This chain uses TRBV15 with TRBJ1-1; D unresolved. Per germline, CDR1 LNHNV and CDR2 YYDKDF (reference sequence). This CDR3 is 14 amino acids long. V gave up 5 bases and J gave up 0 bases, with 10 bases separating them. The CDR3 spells CATSQLQMNTEAFF. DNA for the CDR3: TGTGCCACCAGCCAATTACAGATGAACACTGAAGCTTTCTTT.

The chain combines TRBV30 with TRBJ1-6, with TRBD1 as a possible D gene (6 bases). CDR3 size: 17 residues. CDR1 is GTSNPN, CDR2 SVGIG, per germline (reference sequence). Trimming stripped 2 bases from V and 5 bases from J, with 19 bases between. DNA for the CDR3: TGTGCCTGGAGTCGAACATATAGCCGACAGGATAATTCACCCCTCCACTTT. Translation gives CAWSRTYSRQDNSPLHF.

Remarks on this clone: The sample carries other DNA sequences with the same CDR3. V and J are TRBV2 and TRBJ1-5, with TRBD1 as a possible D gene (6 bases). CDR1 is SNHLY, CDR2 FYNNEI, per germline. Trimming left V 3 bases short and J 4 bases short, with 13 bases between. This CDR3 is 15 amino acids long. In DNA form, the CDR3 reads TGTGCCAGCAGTGACCGGGGTAGGGGGAATCAGCCCCAGCATTTT. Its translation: CASSDRGRGNQPQHF.

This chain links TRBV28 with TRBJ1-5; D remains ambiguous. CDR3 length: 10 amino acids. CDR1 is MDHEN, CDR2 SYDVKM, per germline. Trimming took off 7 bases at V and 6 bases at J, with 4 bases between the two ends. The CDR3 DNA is TGTGCCAGCAATGGTCAGCCCCAGCATTTT. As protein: CASNGQPQHF.

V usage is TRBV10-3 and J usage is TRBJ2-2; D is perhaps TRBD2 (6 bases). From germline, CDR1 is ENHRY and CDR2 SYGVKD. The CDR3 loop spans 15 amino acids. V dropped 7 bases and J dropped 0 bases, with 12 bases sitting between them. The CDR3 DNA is TGTGCCATCACGGCGGGGTCCGCGAACACCGGGGAGCTGTTTTTT. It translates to CAITAGSANTGELFF.

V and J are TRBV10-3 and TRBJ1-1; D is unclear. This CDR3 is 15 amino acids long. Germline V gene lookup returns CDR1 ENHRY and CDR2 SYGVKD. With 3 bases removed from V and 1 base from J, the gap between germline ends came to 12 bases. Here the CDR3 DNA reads TGTGCCATCAGTGATAGCGTACCCGAGAACACTGAAGCTTTCTTT. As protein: CAISDSVPENTEAFF.

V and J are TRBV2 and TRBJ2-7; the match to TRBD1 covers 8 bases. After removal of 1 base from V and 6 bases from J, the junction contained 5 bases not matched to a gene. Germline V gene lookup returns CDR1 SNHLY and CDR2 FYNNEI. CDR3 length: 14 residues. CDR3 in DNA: TGTGCCAGCAGTGAAGGGACAGGGTCCGTCGAGCAGTACTTC. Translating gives CASSEGTGSVEQYF.

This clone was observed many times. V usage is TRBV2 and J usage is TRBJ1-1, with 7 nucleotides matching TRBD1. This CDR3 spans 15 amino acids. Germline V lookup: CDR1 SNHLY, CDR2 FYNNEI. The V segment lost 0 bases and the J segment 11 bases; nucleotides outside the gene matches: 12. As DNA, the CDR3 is TGTGCCAGCAGTGAAGCGCCGGTGACAGGGACTAGTGCTTTCTTT. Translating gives CASSEAPVTGTSAFF.

CDR3 nucleotide sequence: TGTGCCATCAGTTCTGGGTGGGGAGAGACCCAGTACTTC. Its protein is CAISSGWGETQYF. The chain combines TRBV10-3 with TRBJ2-5; D ambiguous. The CDR3 is made up of 13 amino acids. Trimming shortened V by 5 bases and J by 4 bases, and 11 bases separated the two germline ends. The germline V gene encodes CDR1 ENHRY and CDR2 SYGVKD.

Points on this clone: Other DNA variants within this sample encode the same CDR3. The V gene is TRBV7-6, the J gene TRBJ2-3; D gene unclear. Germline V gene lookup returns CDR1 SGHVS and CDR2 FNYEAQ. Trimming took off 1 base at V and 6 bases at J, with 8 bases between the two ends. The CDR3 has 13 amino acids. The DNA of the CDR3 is TGTGCCAGCAGCTTAGGCTTAGGGGATACGCAGTATTTT. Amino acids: CASSLGLGDTQYF.

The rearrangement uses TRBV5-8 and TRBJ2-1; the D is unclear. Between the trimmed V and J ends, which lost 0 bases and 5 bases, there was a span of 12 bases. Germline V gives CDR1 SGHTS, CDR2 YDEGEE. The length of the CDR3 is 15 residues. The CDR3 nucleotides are TGTGCCAGCAGCTTGGTCAGCCTAGGGCACAATGAGCAGTTCTTC. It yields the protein CASSLVSLGHNEQFF.

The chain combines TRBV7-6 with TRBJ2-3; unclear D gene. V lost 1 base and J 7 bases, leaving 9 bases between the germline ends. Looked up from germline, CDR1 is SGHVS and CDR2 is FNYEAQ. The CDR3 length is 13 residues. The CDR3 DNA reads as TGTGCCAGCAGCTTAGGGTGGCGGAATACGCAGTATTTT. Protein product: CASSLGWRNTQYF.

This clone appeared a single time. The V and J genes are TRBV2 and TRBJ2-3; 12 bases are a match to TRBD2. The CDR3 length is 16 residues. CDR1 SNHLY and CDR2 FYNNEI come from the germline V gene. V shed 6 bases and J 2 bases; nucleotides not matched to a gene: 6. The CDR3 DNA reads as TGTGCCAGCAGGCGGACTAGCGGGGTTAACACAGATACGCAGTATTTT. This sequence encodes CASRRTSGVNTDTQYF. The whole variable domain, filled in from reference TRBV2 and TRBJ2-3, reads EPEVTQTPSHQVTQMGQEVILRCVPISNHLYFYWYRQILGQKVEFLVSFYNNEISEKSEIFDDQFSVERPDGSNFTLKIRSTKLEDSAMYFCASRRTSGVNTDTQYFGPGTRLTVL.

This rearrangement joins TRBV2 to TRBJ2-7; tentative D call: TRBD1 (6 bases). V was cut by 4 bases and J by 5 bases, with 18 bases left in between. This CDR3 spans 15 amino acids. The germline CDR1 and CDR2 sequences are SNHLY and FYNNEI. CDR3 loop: CASSGDKVVLHEQYF. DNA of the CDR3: TGTGCCAGCAGTGGGGACAAGGTCGTCCTCCACGAGCAGTACTTC.

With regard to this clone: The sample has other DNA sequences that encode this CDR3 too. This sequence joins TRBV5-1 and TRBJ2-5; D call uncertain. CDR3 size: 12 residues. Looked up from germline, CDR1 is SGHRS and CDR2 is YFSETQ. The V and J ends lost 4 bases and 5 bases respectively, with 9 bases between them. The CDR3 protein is CASSLNGETQYF. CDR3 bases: TGCGCCAGCAGCCTGAATGGTGAGACCCAGTACTTC.

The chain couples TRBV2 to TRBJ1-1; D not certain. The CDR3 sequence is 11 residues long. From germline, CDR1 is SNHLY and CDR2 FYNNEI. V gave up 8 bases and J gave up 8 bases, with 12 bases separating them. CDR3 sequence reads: CASSQRQEAFF. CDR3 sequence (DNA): TGTGCCAGCTCCCAGCGCCAAGAAGCTTTCTTT.